The clone carrying this T cell receptor beta chain has a handful of counts. Its specificity is not known. Only in-frame clones appear in the TCRdb table, and some are missing; sequencing was by immunoSEQ multiplex PCR. There are approximately 13,000 clones in the sample, none observed a single time. V lost 5 bases and J lost 0, with 16 bases in between. Germline values: CDR1 LNHDA, CDR2 SQIVND (reference sequence). The CDR3 runs to 17 residues. This sample was taken from a study of T cells after posttransplantation cyclophosphamide. Study-wide findings and caveats: Later post-transplant blood repertoires were often dominated by donor CD8+ memory clones. TRB overlap between skin or GI tissue T cells and blood was limited. Recipient CMV seropositivity and CMV reactivation strongly tracked TRB clonality.

Cyclophosphamide on days +3 and +4 followed busulfan-fludarabine conditioning and a marrow graft. The chain joins TRBV19 to TRBJ2-2; possible D gene TRBD2, 7 bases. Specimen: PBMCs, collected 950 to 1,200 days after allogeneic stem cell transplant with posttransplant cyclophosphamide. The sequence was collected from a female patient aged 35 to 55 who received an allogeneic stem cell transplant from a related donor, was CMV-positive, and had no GVHD. Some of the T cells may derive from the graft donor. The CDR3 DNA reads TGTGCCAGTAGTTGGGGGGGAGGGGGTCCGAACACCGGGGAGCTGTTTTTT. Protein product: CASSWGGGGPNTGELFF. Full variable domain (remainder filled in from reference TRBV19 and TRBJ2-2): DGGITQSPKYLFRKEGQNVTLSCEQNLNHDAMYWYRQDPGQGLRLIYYSQIVNDFQKGDIAEGYSVSREKKESFPLTVTSAQKNPTAFYLCASSWGGGGPNTGELFFGEGSRLTVL.